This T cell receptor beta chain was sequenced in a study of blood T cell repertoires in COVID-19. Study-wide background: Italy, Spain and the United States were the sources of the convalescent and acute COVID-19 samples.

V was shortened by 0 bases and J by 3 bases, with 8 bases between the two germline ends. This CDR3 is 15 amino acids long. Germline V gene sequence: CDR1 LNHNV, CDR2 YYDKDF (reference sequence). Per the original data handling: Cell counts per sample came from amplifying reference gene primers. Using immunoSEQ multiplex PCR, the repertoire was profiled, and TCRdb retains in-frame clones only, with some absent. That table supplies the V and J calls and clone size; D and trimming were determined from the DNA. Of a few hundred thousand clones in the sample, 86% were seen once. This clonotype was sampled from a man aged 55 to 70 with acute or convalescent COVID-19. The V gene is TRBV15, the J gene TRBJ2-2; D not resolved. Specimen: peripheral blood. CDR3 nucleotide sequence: TGTGCCACCAGCAGAGATGACTCCCACACCGGGGAGCTGTTTTTT. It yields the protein CATSRDDSHTGELFF.